This paragraph covers one T cell receptor (beta chain) sequence. Its antigen is still unknown. The ends lost 0 bases at V and 8 bases at J; junction bases unmatched: 7. CDR1 SGHRS and CDR2 YFSETQ come from the germline V gene. This CDR3 contains 16 residues. This sample is drawn from a study of T cells after yellow fever vaccination. Findings and caveats of the study: The CD4 and CD8 compartments had a small share of their clonotypes in common. The presence of abundant clonotypes contaminating from the bulk population was possible in FACS-sorted repertoires.

TCRdb ran MiXCR on the 5' RACE reads and lists one entry per CDR3 protein. The table has around 500,000 distinct CDR3 sequences, just over 20% seen once. The clonotype originates from a man aged 18 to 29 who received the YFV17D yellow fever vaccine. Sequencing was performed on PBMCs, taken roughly 20 days after the first yellow fever vaccination. The rearrangement joins TRBV5-1 to TRBJ2-1, with TRBD2 matching 11 bases. The CDR3 is CASSLELAGGQDEQFF. The CDR3 region has the DNA TGCGCCAGCAGCTTGGAGTTAGCGGGGGGGCAGGATGAGCAGTTCTTC.